The 26 T cell receptor beta chains below all came from one sample that was sequenced in a study of technical replicates of blood from several donors. Assay: immunoSEQ multiplex PCR; the TCRdb copy retains only in-frame clones and omits some. This sample has some 14,000 clones, with 84% found just once. Source material: PBMCs. The receptor set was obtained from a human donor in good health.

The chain is built from TRBV7-2 and TRBJ2-7, with 8 positions matching TRBD2. The V and J ends lost 5 bases and 1 base, in that order; junction bases with no gene match: 4. Germline values: CDR1 SGHTA, CDR2 FQGNSA. This CDR3 has 14 residues. The CDR3 region is CASSRGGPSYEQYF. The CDR3 DNA follows: TGTGCCAGCAGCCGGGGGGGGCCTTCCTACGAGCAGTACTTC.

V and J are TRBV13 and TRBJ2-7; tentative D call: TRBD1 (7 bases). Per germline, CDR1 PRHDT and CDR2 FYEKMQ (reference sequence). The V end lost 0 bases, the J end lost 3 bases, and 9 bases lay between the germline ends. CDR3 length: 14 residues. CDR3 amino acids: CASSLGQGGYEQYF. CDR3 DNA: TGTGCCAGCAGCTTAGGGCAGGGGGGCTACGAGCAGTACTTC.

This chain's CDR3 is CASSPSRGSGHTEAFF. CDR3 DNA sequence: TGTGCCAGCTCACCCAGCAGGGGAAGTGGGCACACTGAAGCTTTCTTT. The V call is TRBV18, the J call TRBJ1-1; the D gene is possibly TRBD1 (6 bases). Germline lookup yields CDR1 KGHSH and CDR2 LQKENI. This CDR3 contains 16 residues. V lost 3 bases and J 3 bases, leaving 17 bases between the germline ends.

This clone has more than one count but fewer than ten. The chain employs TRBV4-1 and TRBJ1-5; 7 bases fit TRBD1. The CDR3 is 16 residues long. Per germline, CDR1 MGHRA and CDR2 YSYEKL. V shed 0 bases and J 4 bases; nucleotides not matched to a gene: 6. This CDR3 is CASSQDWDSLNQPQHF. The CDR3 DNA is TGCGCCAGCAGCCAAGATTGGGACAGCTTAAATCAGCCCCAGCATTTT.

This clone came up a few times. The gene calls are TRBV27 and TRBJ2-1; D gene uncertain. The germline V gene has CDR1 MNHEY and CDR2 SMNVEV (reference sequence). The V end lost 2 bases, the J end lost 3 bases, and 11 bases lay between the germline ends. The CDR3 totals 15 residues. CDR3 protein: CASSLLGSYYNEQFF. CDR3 nucleotide sequence: TGTGCCAGCAGTTTACTCGGGTCTTACTACAATGAGCAGTTCTTC.

This clone appeared a few times. The chain uses TRBV5-4 and TRBJ1-1; 7 bases align to TRBD1. The CDR3 sequence is 16 residues long. The junction had 12 bases not matched to a gene; V was cut back by 7 bases and J by 0 bases. Germline V gene sequence: CDR1 SGHNT, CDR2 YYREEE (reference sequence). The CDR3 loop reads CASQITGDLMNTEAFF. DNA of the CDR3: TGTGCCAGCCAGATAACAGGGGACCTCATGAACACTGAAGCTTTCTTT.

The rearrangement joins TRBV10-3 to TRBJ2-7, with 7 positions matching TRBD1. The CDR3 is 15 amino acids. The germline V gene encodes CDR1 ENHRY and CDR2 SYGVKD. Trimming removed 6 bases from V and 3 bases from J; junction bases left unmatched: 11. The CDR3 nucleotides are TGTGCCATCAGGGGTTCACAGGGGTATTTCTACGAGCAGTACTTC. Protein product: CAIRGSQGYFYEQYF.

The chain uses TRBV2 and TRBJ2-3; no firm D call. From germline, CDR1 is SNHLY and CDR2 FYNNEI. V lost 3 bases, J lost 9 bases, and 10 bases lay in between. The CDR3 length is 12 residues. The CDR3 nucleotides read TGTGCCAGCAGTGACCGCGCTCGAACGCAGTATTTT. Its translation is CASSDRARTQYF.

The rearrangement joins TRBV5-1 to TRBJ2-1; tentatively, D is TRBD2 (6 bases). The germline V and J ends were trimmed by 8 bases and 1 base, with 13 bases remaining between them. The CDR3 covers 14 residues. CDR1 SGHRS and CDR2 YFSETQ come from the germline V gene. This chain's CDR3 is CASTLALSYNEQFF. The CDR3 nucleotides read TGCGCCAGTACTCTAGCGCTTTCCTACAATGAGCAGTTCTTC.

V usage is TRBV6-1 and J usage is TRBJ2-1; 10 positions match TRBD2. J lost 3 bases, V lost 6 bases, and 5 bases had no gene match. The CDR3 consists of 15 residues. Germline V gene data show CDR1 as MNHNS and CDR2 as SASEGT. The CDR3 here is CASRATSGDYNEQFF. CDR3 DNA sequence: TGTGCCAGCAGGGCCACTAGCGGGGACTACAATGAGCAGTTCTTC.

The rearrangement joins TRBV5-6 to TRBJ1-3, with D uncertain. From germline, CDR1 is SGHDT and CDR2 YYEEEE. The V end was cut by 4 bases, the J end by 6 bases, with 5 bases between. The CDR3 consists of 11 residues. This CDR3 is CASSLLNTIYF. The CDR3 nucleotides are TGTGCCAGCAGCCTTTTAAACACCATATATTTT.

The rearrangement links TRBV30 to TRBJ1-4, with 9 positions matching TRBD1. Germline CDR1 and CDR2: GTSNPN and SVGIG (reference sequence). V was clipped by 3 bases and J by 4 bases; unmatched bases: 12. The CDR3 has 17 residues. CDR3 region: CAWRPGTGSPVNEKLFF. Here the CDR3 DNA reads TGTGCCTGGAGGCCCGGGACAGGGTCCCCCGTTAATGAAAAACTGTTTTTT.

This chain uses TRBV7-8 with TRBJ2-7, with TRBD1 matching over 7 bases. The V and J ends lost 7 bases and 4 bases, in that order; junction bases with no gene match: 10. This CDR3 contains 14 residues. CDR1 SGHVS and CDR2 FQNEAQ come from the germline V gene. The CDR3 DNA sequence: TGTGCCAGCACCTTCGACAGGGTTGGGTACGAGCAGTACTTC. This sequence encodes CASTFDRVGYEQYF.

The rearrangement joins TRBV7-2 to TRBJ2-7, with TRBD2 as a possible D gene (5 bases). The CDR3 covers 13 residues. V was trimmed by 8 bases and J by 1 base, leaving 12 bases between them. The germline V gene encodes CDR1 SGHTA and CDR2 FQGNSA. In nucleotides, the CDR3 is TGTGCCAGCGCAATTTGGAGGTCCTACGAGCAGTACTTC. This translates into CASAIWRSYEQYF. The full variable domain, in which reference TRBV7-2 and TRBJ2-7 provide the parts outside the CDR3, is GAGVSQSPSNKVTEKGKDVELRCDPISGHTALYWYRQSLGQGLEFLIYFQGNSAPDKSGLPSDRFSAERTGGSVSTLTIQRTQQEDSAVYLCASAIWRSYEQYFGPGTRLTVT.

The chain is built from TRBV6-1 and TRBJ2-3; 7 nucleotides align to TRBD1. The CDR3 runs 12 residues. Germline-derived CDR1 and CDR2 are MNHNS and SASEGT. CDR3 nucleotides: TGTGTCTCGACAGGGCGTGCAGATACGCAGTATTTT. Translating gives CVSTGRADTQYF.

The CDR3 spells CASSWGYEGVGDTQYF. CDR3 coding DNA: TGTGCCAGCAGCTGGGGTTATGAGGGAGTAGGAGATACGCAGTATTTT. The gene calls are TRBV5-4 and TRBJ2-3; TRBD2 is a possible D gene (5 bases). CDR3 length: 16 residues. Germline V lookup: CDR1 SGHNT, CDR2 YYREEE (reference sequence). The germline V and J ends were trimmed by 3 bases and 5 bases, with 19 bases remaining between them.

V gene TRBV5-1 combines with J gene TRBJ2-1, with 7 bases matching TRBD2. From germline, CDR1 is SGHRS and CDR2 YFSETQ. This CDR3 is 13 amino acids long. V trimming: 5 bases; J trimming: 8 bases; junction bases outside the gene matches: 7. The CDR3 protein is CASRNSGSDEQFF. In DNA form, the CDR3 reads TGCGCCAGCAGGAATAGCGGGTCGGATGAGCAGTTCTTC. Filled out from reference TRBV5-1 and TRBJ2-1, the complete variable domain reads KAGVTQTPRYLIKTRGQQVTLSCSPISGHRSVSWYQQTPGQGLQFLFEYFSETQRNKGNFPGRFSGRQFSNSRSEMNVSTLELGDSALYLCASRNSGSDEQFFGPGTRLTVL.

This chain joins TRBV11-2 and TRBJ1-3; 7 nucleotides line up with TRBD1. V shed 4 bases, J shed 2 bases, and the junction held 5 bases outside the gene matches. Looked up from germline, CDR1 is SGHAT and CDR2 is FQNNGV. CDR3 size: 15 residues. The CDR3 DNA is TGTGCCAGCAGCTACACTCAGGGGGCTGGAAACACCATATATTTT. Residues: CASSYTQGAGNTIYF.

This clone was counted only a few times. The rearrangement links TRBV7-3 to TRBJ1-3, with D possibly being TRBD1 (6 bases). Germline CDR1 SGHTA, CDR2 FQGTGA. V was clipped by 4 bases and J by 4 bases, with 8 bases between them. This CDR3 contains 13 residues. The chain's CDR3 is CASSSGQGNTIYF. In DNA form, the CDR3 reads TGTGCCAGCAGCTCTGGACAGGGAAACACCATATATTTT.

This chain joins TRBV11-2 and TRBJ1-1; D remains ambiguous. The CDR3 length is 16 residues. Germline lookup yields CDR1 SGHAT and CDR2 FQNNGV. Trimming pared 2 bases from V and 0 bases from J, leaving 13 bases between. This chain's CDR3 is CASSLPTETMNTEAFF. CDR3 DNA sequence: TGTGCCAGCAGCTTACCGACGGAGACGATGAACACTGAAGCTTTCTTT.

The chain links TRBV28 to TRBJ2-7; D not certain. Germline CDR1 and CDR2: MDHEN and SYDVKM. V was pared by 5 bases and J by 3 bases, with 5 bases between. The CDR3 spans 11 residues. The CDR3 sequence: CASSRIYEQYF. The DNA of the CDR3 is TGTGCCAGCAGTCGTATCTACGAGCAGTACTTC.

The J gene is TRBJ2-7, the V gene TRBV28; D may be TRBD1 (6 bases). V lost 5 bases and J 2 bases, leaving 25 bases between the germline ends. Per the germline V gene, CDR1 is MDHEN and CDR2 is SYDVKM. The CDR3 spans 18 residues. DNA for the CDR3: TGTGCCAGCAGTCCCCACGACCGGGACACCAAATCCCCCTACGAGCAGTACTTC. The encoded protein is CASSPHDRDTKSPYEQYF.

The CDR3 loop is CASSEGTSGSYEQYF. The CDR3 DNA reads TGCGCCAGCAGTGAAGGGACTAGTGGCTCCTACGAGCAGTACTTC. The chain is built from TRBV10-1 and TRBJ2-7; 8 bases map to TRBD2. V lost 3 bases and J lost 0; bases outside the gene matches: 4. The CDR3 has 15 residues. Germline CDR1 is WNHNN and CDR2 is SYGVQD (reference sequence).

The chain carries TRBV2 and TRBJ1-1, with 7 nucleotides matching TRBD1. The germline V gene has CDR1 SNHLY and CDR2 FYNNEI. The CDR3 has 14 residues. J lost 4 bases, V lost 4 bases, and 6 bases had no gene match. Here the CDR3 reads CASSGTGASTEAFF. Written as DNA, the CDR3 is TGTGCCAGCAGTGGTACAGGGGCTAGCACTGAAGCTTTCTTT.

The CDR3 region has the DNA TGTGCCAGCAGCCTCGTCGGACAGGGGGAGCTGTTTTTT. Translated: CASSLVGQGELFF. The rearrangement links TRBV28 to TRBJ2-2; weak D call: TRBD1 (6 bases). The CDR3 contains 13 residues. From germline, CDR1 is MDHEN and CDR2 SYDVKM. V lost 6 bases and J 8 bases, leaving 13 bases between the germline ends.

Turning to this clone: One end of the junction fails to match germline, which may point to a read error. The chain employs TRBV5-1 and TRBJ2-7; D gene unclear. The germline gives CDR1 SGHRS, CDR2 YFSETQ. The CDR3 spans 15 residues. The CDR3: CASSLARPDSHEQYF. The CDR3 DNA is TGCGCCAGCAGCTTGGCTAGGCCTGACTCCCACGAGCAGTACTTC.